This TCR beta chain derives from a study of shared clonotypes between healthy human individuals. Study background: Each donor's CD8 memory used one plate, CD8 naive two, each CD4 subset three.

From germline, CDR1 is MNHNS and CDR2 SASEGT. V lost 9 bases and J 0 bases, leaving 12 bases between the germline ends. The CDR3 covers 14 residues. Study outcomes and limitations: The naive CD4 repertoires of several donors were compared, and around 4.7% of clonotypes were shared. Compared with clonotypes that all four donors shared, non-shared clonotypes had lower generation probabilities. Clonotype sharing among donors was thought likely to change with sequencing depth.

About this clone: Its antigen is not known.

Libraries were prepared by immunoSEQ multiplex PCR; TCRdb keeps only in-frame clonotypes and omits some of them. Of about 2.4 million clones in the sample, 93% were seen once. The V gene is TRBV6-1, the J gene TRBJ1-3; D may be TRBD1 (6 bases). This clonotype was obtained from a man between 18 and 29 years old in good health. Some clones in this sample may be carry-over from other donors' samples. Specimen: naive CD4+ T cells from PBMCs. Sample subset: CD45RA+ positively selected. DNA for the CDR3: TGTGCCAGTCAACAGGGCCACTCTGGAAACACCATATATTTT. Translation: CASQQGHSGNTIYF.